A selection of T cell receptor beta chains follows, all from one sample in a study of PD-1 blockade in classical Hodgkin lymphoma. Sequencing was performed with immunoSEQ multiplex PCR; in TCRdb, only in-frame clones are kept and a portion is missing. The table has 60,000 or so clones, more than 90% seen once. Here the sequenced sample was peripheral blood mononuclear cells (PBMCs), taken at baseline. These receptors originate from a human donor with classical Hodgkin lymphoma. Each CDR3 is given with its conserved first and last residue. D genes are given only for firm matches. Not every row has a clone size; where given, it reads once, few, many or a size class.

clone_size	v_call	d_call	j_call	cdr3_nt	cdr3_aa
NA	TRBV4-1	NA	TRBJ2-7	TGCGCCAGCAGCCAAGCCGGGACCACGACCTACGAGCAGTACTTC	CASSQAGTTTYEQYF
NA	TRBV7-2	NA	TRBJ2-4	TGTGCCAGCAGCTTAGGCGATACTAGCTCCTGGGGAAACATTCAGTACTTC	CASSLGDTSSWGNIQYF
NA	TRBV28	TRBD2	TRBJ2-7	TGTGCCAGCAGTCCCGCGACTAGCGGGAGTACCGAGCAGTACTTC	CASSPATSGSTEQYF
NA	TRBV6-1	TRBD1	TRBJ1-1	TGTGCCAGCAGTCCTACAGGGGGCACTGAAGCTTTCTTT	CASSPTGGTEAFF
NA	TRBV15	NA	TRBJ2-5	TGTGCCACCAGCAGAGATCCGGGGACAGAGACCCAGTACTTC	CATSRDPGTETQYF
NA	TRBV7-9	NA	TRBJ2-5	TGTGCCAGCAGCCCACGAGGACCCCGCCAAGAGACCCAGTACTTC	CASSPRGPRQETQYF
NA	TRBV14	NA	TRBJ2-1	TGTGCCAGTACACCCCCCTACAATGAGCAGTTCTTC	CASTPPYNEQFF
NA	TRBV6-5	NA	TRBJ2-2	TGTGCCAGCAGTTACGCCGGACAGATTTACGGGGAGCTGTTTTTT	CASSYAGQIYGELFF
NA	TRBV7-2	NA	TRBJ2-5	TGTGCCAGCAGCTGGGTAAAGGGGGAGACCCAGTACTTC	CASSWVKGETQYF
NA	TRBV5-1	TRBD1	TRBJ2-2	TGCGCCAGCAGCAAAGACAGGGGGCTAGACGCCGGGGAGCTGTTTTTT	CASSKDRGLDAGELFF
NA	TRBV5-6	NA	TRBJ2-3	TGTGCCAGCAGCGTGACGGGACCTATGGTGACAGATACGCAGTATTTT	CASSVTGPMVTDTQYF
few	TRBV19	NA	TRBJ2-3	TGTGCCAGTAGTTTACGACAGCAAGATACGCAGTATTTT	CASSLRQQDTQYF
few	TRBV2	TRBD1	TRBJ2-1	TGTGCCAGCAGTGGACGACAGGGGGGGACCCTCGGAGGGAATGAGCAGTTCTTC	CASSGRQGGTLGGNEQFF
NA	TRBV28	NA	TRBJ1-5	TGTGCCAGCAGTTTATCCAAACCTTGGACGATCGGCTCCAATCAGCCCCAGCATTTT	CASSLSKPWTIGSNQPQHF
NA	TRBV27	TRBD2	TRBJ2-5	TGTGCCAGCAGCAGACTAGCCGTGCAAGAGACCCAGTACTTC	CASSRLAVQETQYF
NA	TRBV2	NA	TRBJ2-7	TGTGCCAGCAGGGCTCCAGTCAGGCACTACGAGCAGTACTTC	CASRAPVRHYEQYF
NA	TRBV28	NA	TRBJ2-7	TGTGCCAGCAAGACAGGTAGCTCCTACGAGCAGTACTTC	CASKTGSSYEQYF
NA	TRBV29-1	TRBD2	TRBJ2-3	TGCAGCGTTCGGACTAGCGGGAATACAGATACGCAGTATTTT	CSVRTSGNTDTQYF
NA	TRBV20-1	NA	TRBJ2-2	TGCAGTGCCATAACCTCGGGGGAGCTGTTTTTT	CSAITSGELFF
NA	TRBV19	NA	TRBJ2-2	TGTGCCAGTAGTCTCTATAGCGGGGAGCTGTTTTTT	CASSLYSGELFF
NA	TRBV4-1	NA	TRBJ1-5	TGCGCCAGCAGCCAGACCTTTGCGGGGAATCAGCCCCAGCATTTT	CASSQTFAGNQPQHF
NA	TRBV19	NA	TRBJ2-2	TGTGCCAGTAACCGGGGAACGAACACCGGGGAGCTGTTTTTT	CASNRGTNTGELFF
once	TRBV2	TRBD1	TRBJ2-2	TGTGCCAGCAGTGTCCCCATCCCCCCGGACAGGGAAGGTCCCGGGGAGCTGTTTTTT	CASSVPIPPDREGPGELFF
NA	TRBV18	TRBD2	TRBJ2-5	TGTGCCAGCTCACCGCTACCGGTGCTAGCGGGGGTGGAGACCCAGTACTTC	CASSPLPVLAGVETQYF
once	TRBV5-1	TRBD1	TRBJ2-6	TGCGCCAGCAGCCCCCCCCGGACAGGCTCTGGGGCCAACGTCCTGACTTTC	CASSPPRTGSGANVLTF
NA	TRBV10-2	TRBD1	TRBJ1-2	TGCGCCAGCAGTGAGTCGAGGACAGGGCTATATGGCTACACCTTC	CASSESRTGLYGYTF
NA	TRBV25-1	NA	TRBJ1-5	TGTGCCAGCGGGAATAGCAATCAGCCCCAGCATTTT	CASGNSNQPQHF
NA	TRBV10-3	TRBD2	TRBJ2-3	TGTGCCATCAGCTCGACTAGCGGACCCCAAGGTGATACGCAGTATTTT	CAISSTSGPQGDTQYF
NA	TRBV5-5	TRBD1	TRBJ2-7	TGTGCCAGCAGCTTTGTTACCGGGACAGGGCTCGAGCAGTACTTC	CASSFVTGTGLEQYF
NA	TRBV2	TRBD2	TRBJ2-7	TGTGCCAGCAGTGAAGCGCCACTAGCGATCCCCTACGAGCAGTACTTC	CASSEAPLAIPYEQYF
NA	TRBV15	NA	TRBJ2-1	TGTGCCACCAGCAGTGGGCCAGACTCGGGTAATGAGCAGTTCTTC	CATSSGPDSGNEQFF
NA	TRBV18	NA	TRBJ2-1	TGTGCCAGCTCACCAAACGTTGGTGGTGAGCAGTTCTTC	CASSPNVGGEQFF
NA	TRBV27	TRBD2	TRBJ2-1	TGTGCCAGCAGTCCTCAGCGGGGGGACAATGAGCAGTTCTTC	CASSPQRGDNEQFF
NA	TRBV30	NA	TRBJ1-3	TGTGCCTGGAGTTACCGGGTCAGACTGCGAAACACCATATATTTT	CAWSYRVRLRNTIYF
NA	TRBV20-1	NA	TRBJ1-2	TGCAGTGCTATGGGAGTCCGCTACACCTTC	CSAMGVRYTF
NA	TRBV6-6	NA	TRBJ1-1	TGTGCCAGCAAAGGGGAGACAGAGAACACTGAAGCTTTCTTT	CASKGETENTEAFF
NA	TRBV5-6	NA	TRBJ2-7	TGTGCCAGCAGCCCCAGGTTGACGGAAGAGTACTTC	CASSPRLTEEYF
NA	TRBV5-4	NA	TRBJ2-5	TGTGCCAGCAACGCCATCGGACACCTCCAAGAGACCCAGTACTTC	CASNAIGHLQETQYF
NA	TRBV11-2	TRBD1	TRBJ2-5	TGTGCCAGCAGCCCTTGGGGGACAGGGGGCGTAGAGACCCAGTACTTC	CASSPWGTGGVETQYF
NA	TRBV5-1	NA	TRBJ2-7	TGCGCCAGCAGCTTGGGGTACGAGCAGTACTTC	CASSLGYEQYF
NA	TRBV28	NA	TRBJ2-1	TGTGCCAGCAGCTTGCCCTGGGCCTACAATGAGCAGTTCTTC	CASSLPWAYNEQFF
NA	TRBV7-8	NA	TRBJ2-2	TGTGCCAGCAGCCTCGGAACAAGGGACACCGGGGAGCTGTTTTTT	CASSLGTRDTGELFF
NA	TRBV6-5	NA	TRBJ2-7	TGTGCCAGCCGGGACTTGCTCTACGAGCAGTACTTC	CASRDLLYEQYF
NA	TRBV15	TRBD1	TRBJ1-2	TGTGCCACCAGCAGGCCGGGACAGGGGACCTATGGCTACACCTTC	CATSRPGQGTYGYTF
NA	TRBV2	NA	TRBJ2-1	TGTGCCAGCAGGTGGGATGAGCAGTTCTTC	CASRWDEQFF
NA	TRBV5-1	NA	TRBJ2-1	TGCGCCAGCAGCCGGTCGGCTAGCGACTACAATGAGCAGTTCTTC	CASSRSASDYNEQFF
NA	TRBV18	TRBD1	TRBJ1-4	TGTGCCAGCTCATCCACCGGGACAGGGCTTGAAAAACTGTTTTTT	CASSSTGTGLEKLFF
NA	TRBV12-1	NA	TRBJ2-1	TGTGCCAGCAGCCCAGGGGGACTTCGCAATGAGCAGTTCTTC	CASSPGGLRNEQFF
once	TRBV27	NA	TRBJ2-3	TGTGCCAGCACAAGCGGAACCACAGATACGCAGTATTTT	CASTSGTTDTQYF
NA	TRBV19	NA	TRBJ2-7	TGTGCCAGTAAAAGCCACAGGTCCTACGAGCAGTACTTC	CASKSHRSYEQYF
NA	TRBV6-5	NA	TRBJ1-1	TGTGCCAGCAGTTTATCCTTCCCGAACACTGAAGCTTTCTTT	CASSLSFPNTEAFF
NA	TRBV2	NA	TRBJ1-5	TGTGCCAGCAACGGGATCCAGGAGCCGGCCGATCAGCCCCAGCATTTT	CASNGIQEPADQPQHF
once	TRBV29-1	NA	TRBJ2-7	TGCAGCAGGGCAGGAGGCGGCCTCGACGAGCAGTACTTC	CSRAGGGLDEQYF